The TCR beta chain under discussion was sequenced for a study of T cells after yellow fever vaccination. TCRdb reanalysed the 5' RACE reads using MiXCR and keeps one entry per CDR3 protein. The profile shows 99,000 or so distinct CDR3 sequences, about 6% of them singletons. V lost 11 bases to trimming and J lost 2 bases; unmatched junction nucleotides: 12. Germline CDR1 reads MNHNY; CDR2 reads SVGAGI (reference sequence). The CDR3 is 15 residues long. This clonotype has more than one count but fewer than ten. Its matching antigen is unknown. Notes on the study in general: Of the clonotypes, a small share occurred in both CD4 and CD8 compartments.

This sequence joins TRBV6-6 and TRBJ2-5; 9 bases align to TRBD2. This specimen consisted of CD8+ T cells sorted from PBMCs, obtained 10 days after the yellow fever booster vaccination. The source of this sequence is a man aged 18 to 29 who received the YFV17D yellow fever vaccine. CDR3 residues: CAAGGLAGLQETQYF. The CDR3 nucleotides read TGTGCCGCAGGGGGGCTAGCGGGGCTGCAAGAGACCCAGTACTTC.